This is a list of T cell receptor beta chains from one sample in a study of blood T cell repertoires in COVID-19. Measured with immunoSEQ multiplex PCR; TCRdb has only the in-frame clones, and not every one. The sample yields 35,000 or so clones, about 85% seen once. The sample was peripheral blood. The origin of the receptors is an elderly man with active or convalescent COVID-19. CDR3s include the opening cysteine and the closing phenylalanine or tryptophan. D genes are given only for firm matches. Clone size is given for some rows only: seen once, a few or many times, or a class if the clone is expanded.

v_call	d_call	clone_size	j_call	cdr3_nt	cdr3_aa
TRBV28	NA	NA	TRBJ2-1	TGTGCCAGCAGAAATCCCGACAGACTCTACAATGAGCAGTTCTTC	CASRNPDRLYNEQFF
TRBV29-1	TRBD2	NA	TRBJ2-5	TGCAGCGTTGAAGATCCAGCGGGAGGCCCAGAGACCCAGTACTTC	CSVEDPAGGPETQYF
TRBV28	NA	NA	TRBJ2-3	TGTGCCAGCACCTACCCCGGGGGGCTAGATACGCAGTATTTT	CASTYPGGLDTQYF
TRBV11-2	NA	few	TRBJ2-7	TGTGCCTCCGGACAGAGTCTCTACGAGCAGTACTTC	CASGQSLYEQYF
TRBV5-1	TRBD1	few	TRBJ2-2	TGCGCCAGCAGCCACCGGGACAGTCAGACCGGGGAGCTGTTTTTT	CASSHRDSQTGELFF
TRBV3-1/TRBV3-2	TRBD2	NA	TRBJ2-2	TGTGCCAGCAGCCTTTCTAGCGGGGGGGCCGGGGAGCTGTTTTTT	CASSLSSGGAGELFF
TRBV14	NA	NA	TRBJ2-3	TGTGCCAGCAGCAGCCTCCACTATACGCAGTATTTT	CASSSLHYTQYF
TRBV10-2	NA	NA	TRBJ2-1	TGCGCCAGCAGTTCCCCGACCGGCGGTTCTTACAATGAGCAGTTCTTC	CASSSPTGGSYNEQFF
TRBV5-6	TRBD2	NA	TRBJ2-1	TGTGCCAGCAGCGGCCCTAGCGGGAGGGGGCAGTTCTTC	CASSGPSGRGQFF
TRBV3-1/TRBV3-2	TRBD2	NA	TRBJ2-7	TGTGCCAGCAGCCCCCGGGAGGCTACCACCTACGAGCAGTACTTC	CASSPREATTYEQYF
TRBV7-2	NA	NA	TRBJ2-1	TGTGCCAGCAGCTTAATCCCCGAGGAGCAGTTCTTC	CASSLIPEEQFF
TRBV3-1/TRBV3-2	NA	once	TRBJ1-4	TGTGCCAGCAGCCGGGGGCTGGGGGATAATGAAAAACTGTTTTTT	CASSRGLGDNEKLFF
TRBV30	TRBD1	NA	TRBJ1-1	TGTGCCTGGAGCCCGAGACAGGGTAGGCCTTTCTTT	CAWSPRQGRPFF
TRBV7-8	TRBD2	once	TRBJ2-3	TGTGCCAGCAGCTTAGTTGAGGGCGGGGGGGACACAGATACGCAGTATTTT	CASSLVEGGGDTDTQYF
TRBV3-1/TRBV3-2	NA	once	TRBJ2-2	TGTGCCAGCAGCCAAGGGGTTCTAGTCCCACGGGTCACCGGGGAGCTGTTTTTT	CASSQGVLVPRVTGELFF
TRBV5-6	NA	many	TRBJ1-3	TGTGCCAGCAGCCGCACTCGGGGTGTCATATATTTT	CASSRTRGVIYF
TRBV6-5	NA	few	TRBJ2-1	TGTGCCAGCAGTTACTATGGCAACAATGAGCAGTTCTTC	CASSYYGNNEQFF
TRBV10-1	TRBD2	NA	TRBJ2-7	TGCGCCAGCCCGTCAACTAGCGGGGGGCAGTACGAGCAGTACTTC	CASPSTSGGQYEQYF
TRBV29-1	TRBD2	NA	TRBJ2-1	TGCAGCGTCCCAGGCCAACTAGCGGGGGGATACAATGAGCAGTTCTTC	CSVPGQLAGGYNEQFF
TRBV6-5	TRBD1	NA	TRBJ2-5	TGTGCCAGCAGTTACCAGCCCCGACAGGGACGGGAGACCCAGTACTTC	CASSYQPRQGRETQYF
TRBV6-1	NA	NA	TRBJ1-2	TGTGCCAGCAGTGACGGGGTCACAGTCCCCAACTATGGCTACACCTTC	CASSDGVTVPNYGYTF
TRBV11-2	NA	NA	TRBJ2-3	TGTGCCAGCAGCTTAGAAGCAGGGGGCACAGATACGCAGTATTTT	CASSLEAGGTDTQYF
TRBV7-8	NA	NA	TRBJ2-3	TGTGCCAGCAGCTTGGGACATGCAGATACGCAGTATTTT	CASSLGHADTQYF
TRBV7-2	NA	NA	TRBJ1-1	TGTGCCAGCAGCTTCCGCAGGTCCGCTGAAGCTTTCTTT	CASSFRRSAEAFF
TRBV4-3	NA	NA	TRBJ2-3	TGCGCCAGCAGCCTGGGCAGGGATACAGATACGCAGTATTTT	CASSLGRDTDTQYF
TRBV11-2	TRBD1	NA	TRBJ2-5	TGTGCCAGCAGCGTTACTTTAGGCAGGGGGTCTCGAGAGACCCAGTACTTC	CASSVTLGRGSRETQYF
TRBV28	NA	NA	TRBJ1-4	TGTGCCACCCGTGGGGCGGGGGGCGCAACTAATGAAAAACTGTTTTTT	CATRGAGGATNEKLFF
TRBV5-1	NA	few	TRBJ2-2	TGCGCCAGCAGCTATGTGAGAAACGGGGGTGACTTTCTCACGACGAACACCGGGGAGCTGTTTTTT	CASSYVRNGGDFLTTNTGELFF
TRBV7-3	TRBD1	NA	TRBJ1-1	TGTGCCAGCAGCTCGACAGGGGGCTCAAGGAACACTGAAGCTTTCTTT	CASSSTGGSRNTEAFF
TRBV13	TRBD2	NA	TRBJ2-7	TGTGCCAGCAGCTTAGAACTAGCGGGGGAGCAGTACTTC	CASSLELAGEQYF
TRBV7-2	NA	few	TRBJ1-5	TGTGCCAGCAGCTTAGCTGGAGGTCCCAATCAGCCCCAGCATTTT	CASSLAGGPNQPQHF
TRBV5-1	NA	NA	TRBJ1-1	TGCGCCAGCAGCTTGGATGGGGCTGGTACTGAAGCTTTCTTT	CASSLDGAGTEAFF
TRBV7-9	TRBD1	once	TRBJ1-3	TGTGCCAGCAGCCCAACAGGGGCTGGAAACACCATATATTTT	CASSPTGAGNTIYF
TRBV10-3	TRBD2	NA	TRBJ2-5	TGTGCCATCAGCACTAGCGGGGGAGGAGAGACCCAGTACTTC	CAISTSGGGETQYF
TRBV5-8	NA	few	TRBJ1-5	TGTGCCAGCAGCTTCCGGGACTCCGGAGCGTACCCCCAGCATTTT	CASSFRDSGAYPQHF
TRBV11-1	NA	once	TRBJ2-7	TGTGCCAGCAGCTTTGGTGACAACTACGAGCAGTACTTC	CASSFGDNYEQYF
TRBV10-3	TRBD2	NA	TRBJ2-7	TGTGCCATCAGGGACCTTGCGGGAGGGCCCTACGAGCAGTACTTC	CAIRDLAGGPYEQYF
TRBV3-1/TRBV3-2	TRBD2	NA	TRBJ2-1	TGTGCCAGCAGCCAAGAGTACAGCGGGGGCTACAATGAGCAGTTCTTC	CASSQEYSGGYNEQFF
TRBV27	NA	NA	TRBJ2-4	TGTGCCAGCACCCAACCACCGGACAGTCATCCCCTAGCCAAAAACATTCAGTACTTC	CASTQPPDSHPLAKNIQYF
TRBV5-1	NA	NA	TRBJ1-1	TGCGCCAGCAGCCAGGGCTTGGACACTGAAGCTTTCTTT	CASSQGLDTEAFF
TRBV12-5	TRBD1	NA	TRBJ1-5	TGTGCTAGTGGTTCGTTGACAGGGGGTAGCAATCAGCCCCAGCATTTT	CASGSLTGGSNQPQHF
TRBV6-5	NA	NA	TRBJ2-2	TGTGCCAGCAGAAACAAGCGACCTAACACCGGGGAGCTGTTTTTT	CASRNKRPNTGELFF
TRBV6-6	TRBD1	NA	TRBJ1-4	TGTGCCAGCAGTTTCCCTCAGGGGGGAGATGAAAAACTGTTTTTT	CASSFPQGGDEKLFF
TRBV7-2	TRBD1	NA	TRBJ2-7	TGTGCCAGCAGCTTAAATTCCGGGACAGGGGCTCTCGAGCAGTACTTC	CASSLNSGTGALEQYF
TRBV5-1	NA	NA	TRBJ2-7	TGCGCCAGCAGCCCTGGAGGCAGGGTCGGGGGTGAGCAGTACTTC	CASSPGGRVGGEQYF
TRBV11-2	TRBD2	NA	TRBJ2-3	TGTGCCAGCAGCTCGCAACTAGCGGGGGGCACAGATAGTAGGCAGTATTTT	CASSSQLAGGTDSRQYF
TRBV7-2	NA	NA	TRBJ1-3	TGTGCCAGCAGCTTAGATTGGGGGCTAGGAAACACCATATATTTT	CASSLDWGLGNTIYF
TRBV3-1/TRBV3-2	NA	NA	TRBJ2-1	TGTGCCAGCAGCCCTAACGGGGAGAGCTTCTCCTACAATGAGCAGTTCTTC	CASSPNGESFSYNEQFF
TRBV7-2	TRBD2	once	TRBJ2-1	TGTGCCAGCAGCCTCCCGACTAGCGGGACCAATGAGCAGTTCTTC	CASSLPTSGTNEQFF
TRBV2	NA	NA	TRBJ1-5	TGTGCCAGCAGCCGCCTAACGAATAGCAATCAGCCCCAGCATTTT	CASSRLTNSNQPQHF
TRBV7-3	NA	NA	TRBJ2-1	TGTGCCAGCAGCTTTGCCCGGGACAATGAGCAGTTCTTC	CASSFARDNEQFF
TRBV11-2	NA	NA	TRBJ2-3	TGTGCCAGCATGGCAGGAAGCACAGATACGCAGTATTTT	CASMAGSTDTQYF
TRBV18	NA	once	TRBJ2-3	TGTGCCAGCTCACCATCCCGGGGTCTCACAGATACGCAGTATTTT	CASSPSRGLTDTQYF
TRBV7-2	NA	NA	TRBJ2-3	TGTGCCAGCAGCTTCCAGTATATGGTCAGCACAGATACGCAGTATTTT	CASSFQYMVSTDTQYF
TRBV5-8	NA	NA	TRBJ1-4	TGTGCCAGCAGCAAATGGGAACAGGCAACTAATGAAAAACTGTTTTTT	CASSKWEQATNEKLFF
TRBV11-2	TRBD1	NA	TRBJ1-5	TGTGCCAGCAGCTCAACCGGGACAGGGGATCAGCCCCAGCATTTT	CASSSTGTGDQPQHF
TRBV19	NA	NA	TRBJ2-1	TGTGCCAGTAGTATAGGGTGGGCCAACAATGAGCAGTTCTTC	CASSIGWANNEQFF